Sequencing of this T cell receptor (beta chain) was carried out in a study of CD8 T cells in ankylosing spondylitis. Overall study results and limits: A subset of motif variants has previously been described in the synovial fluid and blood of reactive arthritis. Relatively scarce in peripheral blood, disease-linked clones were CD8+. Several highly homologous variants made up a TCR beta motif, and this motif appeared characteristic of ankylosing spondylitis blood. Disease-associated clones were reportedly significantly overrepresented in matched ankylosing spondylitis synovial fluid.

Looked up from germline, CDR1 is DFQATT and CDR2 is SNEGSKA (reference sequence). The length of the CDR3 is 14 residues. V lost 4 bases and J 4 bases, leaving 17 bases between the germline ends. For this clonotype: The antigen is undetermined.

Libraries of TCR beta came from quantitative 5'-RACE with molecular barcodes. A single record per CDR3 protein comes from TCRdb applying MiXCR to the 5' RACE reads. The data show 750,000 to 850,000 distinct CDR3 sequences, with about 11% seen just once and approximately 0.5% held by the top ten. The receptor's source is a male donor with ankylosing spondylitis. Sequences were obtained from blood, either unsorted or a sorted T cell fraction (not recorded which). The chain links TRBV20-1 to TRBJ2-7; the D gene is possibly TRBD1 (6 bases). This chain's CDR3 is CSANQNRARYEQYF. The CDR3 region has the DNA TGCAGTGCTAACCAGAACAGGGCCAGGTACGAGCAGTACTTC.